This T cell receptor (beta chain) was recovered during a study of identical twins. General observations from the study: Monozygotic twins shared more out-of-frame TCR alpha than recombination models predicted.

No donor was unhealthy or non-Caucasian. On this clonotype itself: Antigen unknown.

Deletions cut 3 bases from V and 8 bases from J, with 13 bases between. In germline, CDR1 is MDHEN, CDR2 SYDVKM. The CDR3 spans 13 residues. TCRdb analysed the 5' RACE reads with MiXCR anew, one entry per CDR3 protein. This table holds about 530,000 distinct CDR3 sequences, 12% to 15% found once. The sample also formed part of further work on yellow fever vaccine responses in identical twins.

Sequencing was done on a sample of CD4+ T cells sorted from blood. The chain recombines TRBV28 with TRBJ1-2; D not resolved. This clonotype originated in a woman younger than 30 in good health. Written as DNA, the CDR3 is TGTGCCAGCAGTTTGGAGCGTTTATTGGGCTACACCTTC. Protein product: CASSLERLLGYTF.